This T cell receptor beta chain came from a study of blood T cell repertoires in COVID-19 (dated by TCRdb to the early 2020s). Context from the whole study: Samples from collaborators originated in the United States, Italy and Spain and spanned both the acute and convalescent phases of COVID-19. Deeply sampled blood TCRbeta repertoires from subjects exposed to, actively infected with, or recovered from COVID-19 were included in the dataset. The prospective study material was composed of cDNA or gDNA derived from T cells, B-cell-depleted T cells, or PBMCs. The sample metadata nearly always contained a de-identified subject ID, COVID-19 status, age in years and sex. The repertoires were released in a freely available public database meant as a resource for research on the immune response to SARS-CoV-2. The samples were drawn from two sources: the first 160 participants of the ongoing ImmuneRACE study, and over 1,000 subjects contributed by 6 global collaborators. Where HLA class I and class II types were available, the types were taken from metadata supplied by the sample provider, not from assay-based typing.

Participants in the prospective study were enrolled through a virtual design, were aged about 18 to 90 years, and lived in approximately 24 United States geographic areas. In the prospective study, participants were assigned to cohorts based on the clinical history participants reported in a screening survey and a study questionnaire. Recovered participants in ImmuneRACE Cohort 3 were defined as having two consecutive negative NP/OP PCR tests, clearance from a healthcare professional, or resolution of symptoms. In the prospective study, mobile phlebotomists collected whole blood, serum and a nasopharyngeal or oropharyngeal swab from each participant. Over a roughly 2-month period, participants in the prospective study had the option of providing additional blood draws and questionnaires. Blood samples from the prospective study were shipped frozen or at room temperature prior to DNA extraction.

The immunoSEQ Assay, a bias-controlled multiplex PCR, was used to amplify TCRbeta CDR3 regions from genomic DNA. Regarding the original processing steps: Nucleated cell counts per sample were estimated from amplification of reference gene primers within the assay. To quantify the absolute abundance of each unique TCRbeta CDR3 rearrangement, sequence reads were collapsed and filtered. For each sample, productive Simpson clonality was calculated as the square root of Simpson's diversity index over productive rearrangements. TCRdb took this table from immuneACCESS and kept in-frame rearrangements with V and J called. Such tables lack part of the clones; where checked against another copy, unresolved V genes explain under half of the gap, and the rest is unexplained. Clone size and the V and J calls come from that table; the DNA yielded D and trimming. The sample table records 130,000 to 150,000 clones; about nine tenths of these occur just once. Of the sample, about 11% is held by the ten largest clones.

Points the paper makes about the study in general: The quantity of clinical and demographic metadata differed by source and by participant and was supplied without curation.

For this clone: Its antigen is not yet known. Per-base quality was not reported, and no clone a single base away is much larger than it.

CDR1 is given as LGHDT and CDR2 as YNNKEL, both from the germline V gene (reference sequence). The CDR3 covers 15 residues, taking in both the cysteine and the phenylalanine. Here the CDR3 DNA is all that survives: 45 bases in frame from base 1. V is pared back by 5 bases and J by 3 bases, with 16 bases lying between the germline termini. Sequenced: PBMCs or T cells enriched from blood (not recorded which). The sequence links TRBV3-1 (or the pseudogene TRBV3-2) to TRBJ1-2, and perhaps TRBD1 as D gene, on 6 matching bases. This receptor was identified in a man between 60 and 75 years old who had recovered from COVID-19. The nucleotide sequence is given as TGTGCCAGCAGCGGAAGCCCACAGGGTTACTATGGCTACACCTTC. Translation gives CASSGSPQGYYGYTF.